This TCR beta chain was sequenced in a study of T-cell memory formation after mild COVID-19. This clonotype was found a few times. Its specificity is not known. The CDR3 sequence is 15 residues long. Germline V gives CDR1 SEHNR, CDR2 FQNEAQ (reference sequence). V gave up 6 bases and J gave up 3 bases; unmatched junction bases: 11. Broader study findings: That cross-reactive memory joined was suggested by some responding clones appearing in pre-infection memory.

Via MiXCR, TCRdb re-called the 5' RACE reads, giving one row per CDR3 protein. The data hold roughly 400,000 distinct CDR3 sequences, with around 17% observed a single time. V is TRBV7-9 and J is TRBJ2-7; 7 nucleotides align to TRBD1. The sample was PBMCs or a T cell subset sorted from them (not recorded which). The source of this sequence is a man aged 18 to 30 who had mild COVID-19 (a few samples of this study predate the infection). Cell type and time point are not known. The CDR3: CASSSKTGRNYEQYF. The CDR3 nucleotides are TGTGCCAGCAGTTCAAAGACAGGGAGAAACTACGAGCAGTACTTC.